This T cell receptor beta chain was identified during a study of blood T cell repertoires in COVID-19. On the study more broadly: COVID-19 samples from acute and convalescent phases originated in the United States, Italy and Spain. The analysed material was cDNA or gDNA that came from T cells, B-cell-depleted T cells, or PBMCs.

This CDR3 has 19 residues. V lost 1 base to trimming and J lost 3 bases; unmatched junction nucleotides: 12. Germline CDR1 SGHVS, CDR2 FNYEAQ. In the study's own analysis: Using reference gene primer amplification, nucleated cell counts were estimated. This table comes from immunoSEQ multiplex PCR, and its TCRdb copy is limited to in-frame clones, with some not included. V, J and clone size derive from that table, while D and trimming were established from the DNA sequence. The sample yields roughly 160,000 clones, approximately 80% seen once. Seattle researchers signed up patients amid active infection and tracked them longitudinally.

This chain links TRBV7-6 with TRBJ2-7, with 13 bases fitting TRBD2. The material sequenced was peripheral blood. This sequence was found in a woman aged 80 or over with COVID-19, enrolled during active disease. CDR3 in DNA: TGTGCCAGCAGCTTAGAGTATGGGAGGACTAGCGGGGGATTCTACGAGCAGTACTTC. Its protein product is CASSLEYGRTSGGFYEQYF.